The source of this TCR beta chain is a study of Ad26.COV2.S vaccination and SARS-CoV-2 variants. Regarding this clone: The antigen remains unidentified.

Treatment noted: around 19 received Ad26.COV2.S at low or high dose, single or two shots; 5 received placebo; per-sample allocation not given. Day 63 after the first vaccine or placebo injection was the time point for sampling. An Ad26 vector expressing Wuhan-strain SARS-CoV-2 spike served as the vaccine. Clones were read by immunoSEQ multiplex PCR, and TCRdb kept only the in-frame ones, dropping some. The sample holds about 350,000 clones, around 89% seen once. General study points: Vaccine recipients and placebo recipients showed similar non-spike TCR breadth. A substantial breadth of spike-specific CD8+ and CD4+ T cell responses after vaccination has been reported.

V lost 3 bases, J lost 1 base, and 14 bases lay in between. Germline CDR1 reads SGHRS; CDR2 reads YFSETQ. The CDR3 is 16 amino acids. The gene calls are TRBV5-1 and TRBJ2-1; possibly TRBD2 for D (6 bases). This sequence was found in a person between 18 and 65 years old who received the Ad26.COV2.S COVID-19 vaccine or a placebo. Sequencing was performed on peripheral blood, taken in a trial of Ad26.COV2.S vaccine versus placebo. The CDR3 region has the DNA TGCGCCAGCAGCTCAGCGGGCAGGGTTTCCTACAATGAGCAGTTCTTC. Its protein product is CASSSAGRVSYNEQFF.